The 3 T cell receptor beta chains presented below share a single source sample, sequenced in a study of PD-1 blockade in classical Hodgkin lymphoma (dated by TCRdb to about 2020). Preparation of the library involved the immunoSEQ multiplex PCR assay. As stored in TCRdb, this immuneACCESS dataset retains in-frame rearrangements with V and J assigned. A fraction of the clones does not appear; measured against another copy, unresolved V genes explain less than half of the discrepancy, and the remainder lacks a known reason. A total of about 94,000 clones appear in this sample, roughly 89% of them only once. Around 11% of the sample lies in the top ten. The intended sense of this specimen's time point label: cycle 2 day 1 (C2D1) of nivolumab. Every trial patient had relapsed after autologous stem cell transplantation, and cohorts A, B and C differed in prior brentuximab vedotin exposure. Sequenced material: peripheral blood mononuclear cells (PBMCs), taken before the second cycle of nivolumab. The origin of the receptors is a human donor with classical Hodgkin lymphoma.

The J gene is TRBJ2-3, the V gene TRBV4-2; D gene uncertain. Germline loops: CDR1 LGHNA, CDR2 YNFKEQ. The V end was cut by 2 bases, the J end by 6 bases, with 12 bases between. The CDR3 is 14 amino acids. The CDR3 DNA follows: TGTGCCAGCAGCCAAAACGCTAGGTTTGATACGCAGTATTTT. It specifies CASSQNARFDTQYF.

The chain couples TRBV19 to TRBJ1-4, with D uncertain. Germline V CDR1 and CDR2: LNHDA, SQIVND (reference sequence). The germline V and J ends were trimmed by 5 bases and 8 bases, with 15 bases remaining between them. The CDR3 extends over 14 amino acids. CDR3: CASSPRTLGEKLFF. The DNA for the CDR3 is TGTGCCAGTAGTCCCCGGACTCTGGGGGAAAAACTGTTTTTT. The entire variable domain, with the rest obtained from reference TRBV19 and TRBJ1-4, is as follows: DGGITQSPKYLFRKEGQNVTLSCEQNLNHDAMYWYRQDPGQGLRLIYYSQIVNDFQKGDIAEGYSVSREKKESFPLTVTSAQKNPTAFYLCASSPRTLGEKLFFGSGTQLSVL.

This chain joins TRBV5-4 and TRBJ1-4, with D maybe TRBD1 (5 bases). The germline V and J ends were trimmed by 5 bases and 4 bases, with 15 bases remaining between them. Germline V CDR1 and CDR2: SGHNT, YYREEE (reference sequence). CDR3 length: 15 residues. The CDR3 loop reads CASRPFGTGNEKLFF. In nucleotides, the CDR3 is TGTGCCAGCAGGCCGTTCGGGACTGGTAATGAAAAACTGTTTTTT.